Listed below are T cell receptor beta chains from one sample, sequenced in a study of identical twins. TCRdb called the 5' RACE reads again in MiXCR, with one record for every CDR3 protein. This sample has around 250,000 distinct CDR3 sequences, with around 7% found just once. The sample also formed part of further work on yellow fever vaccine responses in identical twins.

Sample: memory (CD45RO+) T cells sorted from blood. These receptors came from a woman younger than 30 in good health. Each CDR3 is given with its conserved first and last residue. A D gene is named only where the DNA matches it firmly. Clone size, where shown, is once, few, many, or a class for clones that have expanded.

TRBV20-1	.	TRBJ2-5	.	CSAASNGETQYF	TGCAGTGCCGCTAGCAATGGAGAGACCCAGTACTTC
TRBV7-6	.	TRBJ2-5	TRBD2	CASSLVPTSAGGLGETQYF	TGTGCCAGCAGCTTAGTTCCGACTAGCGCGGGGGGTCTAGGAGAGACCCAGTACTTC
TRBV20-1	many	TRBJ1-2	.	CSGKHESHGYTF	TGCAGTGGGAAACACGAATCCCATGGCTACACCTTC
TRBV12-3/TRBV12-4	.	TRBJ2-7	.	CASSRPGLYEQYF	TGTGCCAGCAGTCGACCCGGTTTGTACGAGCAGTACTTC
TRBV7-8	few	TRBJ2-5	.	CASSFDSLQETQYF	TGTGCCAGCAGCTTTGACAGTTTACAAGAGACCCAGTACTTC
TRBV5-1	.	TRBJ1-2	TRBD1	CASSLGQGPYGYTF	TGCGCCAGCAGCTTGGGACAGGGCCCCTATGGCTACACCTTC
TRBV5-1	many	TRBJ2-1	TRBD2	CASSLGGTSLSAEQFF	TGCGCCAGCAGCTTGGGAGGGACTAGCCTCTCCGCTGAGCAGTTCTTC
TRBV7-9	.	TRBJ2-1	TRBD1	CASSPMGQGYNEQFF	TGTGCCAGCAGCCCCATGGGACAGGGATACAATGAGCAGTTCTTC
TRBV7-3	.	TRBJ1-5	.	CASSPDGGQPQHF	TGTGCCAGCAGCCCCGATGGGGGTCAGCCCCAGCATTTT
TRBV5-6	few	TRBJ2-7	TRBD2	CASSRPDGGSHEQYF	TGTGCCAGCAGCCGACCGGACGGCGGGAGCCACGAGCAGTACTTC
TRBV2	.	TRBJ2-4	.	CASTGTRVFVGIQYF	TGTGCCAGCACGGGGACCAGGGTCTTCGTGGGCATTCAGTACTTC
TRBV27	.	TRBJ2-7	TRBD2	CASSGGGAGYEQYF	TGTGCCAGCAGTGGGGGAGGGGCCGGCTACGAGCAGTACTTC
TRBV7-2	few	TRBJ2-1	.	CASSLPGGGYNEQFF	TGTGCCAGCAGCCTACCGGGGGGCGGGTACAATGAGCAGTTCTTC
TRBV9	few	TRBJ2-1	.	CASSGGGASGYNEQFF	TGTGCCAGCAGCGGGGGGGGGGCTAGCGGCTACAATGAGCAGTTCTTC
TRBV29-1	.	TRBJ2-1	.	CSVPTGYNEQFF	TGCAGCGTCCCGACAGGCTACAATGAGCAGTTCTTC
TRBV4-1	.	TRBJ1-1	.	CASINRAENTEAFF	TGCGCCAGCATCAACAGGGCAGAGAACACTGAAGCTTTCTTT
TRBV5-1	.	TRBJ2-5	.	CASRESLQETQYF	TGCGCCAGCAGGGAGAGCCTACAAGAGACCCAGTACTTC
TRBV18	.	TRBJ1-2	.	CASSKVGVEGYTF	TGTGCCAGCTCGAAAGTAGGGGTGGAAGGCTACACCTTC
TRBV6-5	few	TRBJ2-3	.	CASSYSNRGSGHTDTQYF	TGTGCCAGCAGTTACTCGAATCGTGGTTCGGGGCATACCGATACGCAGTATTTT
TRBV15	many	TRBJ2-3	TRBD1	CATSGDRADTQYF	TGTGCCACCAGCGGGGACAGGGCAGATACGCAGTATTTT
TRBV12-3/TRBV12-4	many	TRBJ2-7	.	CASSSGLYEQYF	TGTGCCAGCAGTTCCGGACTTTACGAGCAGTACTTC
TRBV28	few	TRBJ2-2	.	CASSLKLGRPAGTGELFF	TGTGCCAGCAGTTTAAAACTTGGGCGACCCGCGGGCACCGGGGAGCTGTTTTTT
TRBV20-1	few	TRBJ2-7	TRBD2	CSARGLAGAYEQYF	TGCAGTGCTAGAGGACTAGCGGGAGCCTACGAGCAGTACTTC
TRBV27	many	TRBJ2-2	TRBD2	CASSLSGRAPTGELFF	TGTGCCAGCAGTTTAAGCGGGAGGGCCCCCACCGGGGAGCTGTTTTTT
TRBV18	many	TRBJ2-5	.	CASSPRQGGGQETQYF	TGTGCCAGCTCACCACGCCAAGGAGGCGGCCAAGAGACCCAGTACTTC